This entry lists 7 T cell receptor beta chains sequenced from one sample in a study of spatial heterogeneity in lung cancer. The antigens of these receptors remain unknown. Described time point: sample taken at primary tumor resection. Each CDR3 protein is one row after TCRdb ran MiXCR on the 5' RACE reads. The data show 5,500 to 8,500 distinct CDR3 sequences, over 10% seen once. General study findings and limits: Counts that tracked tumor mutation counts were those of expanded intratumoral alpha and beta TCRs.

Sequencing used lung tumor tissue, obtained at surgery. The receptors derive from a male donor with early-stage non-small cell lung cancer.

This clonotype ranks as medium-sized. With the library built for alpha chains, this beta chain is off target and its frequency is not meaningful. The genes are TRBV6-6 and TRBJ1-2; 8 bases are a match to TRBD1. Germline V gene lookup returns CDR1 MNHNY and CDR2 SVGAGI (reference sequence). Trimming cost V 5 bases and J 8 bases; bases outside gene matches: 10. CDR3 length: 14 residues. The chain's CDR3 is CASSLLGQGRGYTF. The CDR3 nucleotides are TGTGCCAGCAGTCTCCTCGGACAGGGAAGGGGCTACACCTTC.

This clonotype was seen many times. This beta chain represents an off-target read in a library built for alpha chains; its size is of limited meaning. The CDR3 here is CASSVDGAGQPQHF. CDR3 nucleotide sequence: TGTGCCAGCAGCGTAGATGGGGCTGGTCAGCCCCAGCATTTT. The chain couples TRBV9 to TRBJ1-5, with a tentative D call TRBD1 (5 bases). Trimming took off 0 bases at V and 6 bases at J, with 10 bases between the two ends. Looked up from germline, CDR1 is SGDLS and CDR2 is YYNGEE. This CDR3 region has 14 residues.

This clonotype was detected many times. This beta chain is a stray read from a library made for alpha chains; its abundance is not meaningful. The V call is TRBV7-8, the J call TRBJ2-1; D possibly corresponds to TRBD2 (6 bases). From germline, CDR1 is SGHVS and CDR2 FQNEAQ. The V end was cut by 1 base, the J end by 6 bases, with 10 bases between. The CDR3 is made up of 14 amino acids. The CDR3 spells CASSLERRGNEQFF. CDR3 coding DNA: TGTGCCAGCAGCTTAGAAAGGCGGGGCAATGAGCAGTTCTTC. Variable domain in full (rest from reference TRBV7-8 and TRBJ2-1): GAGVSQSPRYKVAKRGQDVALRCDPISGHVSLFWYQQALGQGPEFLTYFQNEAQLDKSGLPSDRFFAERPEGSVSTLKIQRTQQEDSAVYLCASSLERRGNEQFFGPGTRLTVL.

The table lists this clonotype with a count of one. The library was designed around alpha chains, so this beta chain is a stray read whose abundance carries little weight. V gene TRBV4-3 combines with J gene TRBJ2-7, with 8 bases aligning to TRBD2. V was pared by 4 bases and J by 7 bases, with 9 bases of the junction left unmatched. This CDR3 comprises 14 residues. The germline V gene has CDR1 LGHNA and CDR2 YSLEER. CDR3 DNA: TGCGCCAGCAGCCCTTCCGGGACTAGTCTAGAGCAGTACTTC. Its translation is CASSPSGTSLEQYF.

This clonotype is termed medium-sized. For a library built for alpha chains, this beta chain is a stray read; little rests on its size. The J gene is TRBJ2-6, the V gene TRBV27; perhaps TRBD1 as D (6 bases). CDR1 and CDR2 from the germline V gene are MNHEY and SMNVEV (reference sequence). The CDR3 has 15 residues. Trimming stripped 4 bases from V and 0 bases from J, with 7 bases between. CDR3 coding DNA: TGTGCCAGCAGTTCCAGGGGCTCTGGGGCCAACGTCCTGACTTTC. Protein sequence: CASSSRGSGANVLTF.

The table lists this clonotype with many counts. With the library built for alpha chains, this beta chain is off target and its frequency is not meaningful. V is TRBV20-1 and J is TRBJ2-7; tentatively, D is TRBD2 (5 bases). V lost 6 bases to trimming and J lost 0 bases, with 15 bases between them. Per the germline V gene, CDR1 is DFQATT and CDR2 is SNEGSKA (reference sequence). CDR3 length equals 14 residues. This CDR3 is CSALDSFDSYEQYF. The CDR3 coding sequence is TGCAGTGCCCTGGACTCATTCGACTCCTACGAGCAGTACTTC.

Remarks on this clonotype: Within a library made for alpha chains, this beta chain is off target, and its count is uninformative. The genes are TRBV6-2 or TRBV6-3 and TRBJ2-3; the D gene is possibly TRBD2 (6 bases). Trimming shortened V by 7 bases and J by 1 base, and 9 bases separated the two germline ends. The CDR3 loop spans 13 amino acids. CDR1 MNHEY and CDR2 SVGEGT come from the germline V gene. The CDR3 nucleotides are TGTGCCAGCAACGGGAGAGGCACAGATACGCAGTATTTT. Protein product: CASNGRGTDTQYF.